Below, 29 T cell receptor beta chains from the same sample are listed, as sequenced in a study of response to subunit inactivated influenza vaccine (dated 2018 in TCRdb). Receptor libraries were prepared by RT-PCR. Instrument used: Illumina HiSeq 2500. Through fastp at Q25 and MiXCR, TCRdb rebuilt clones from the public reads, retaining in-frame beta chains. Rows are combined by CDR3 protein, so each entry shows the most common genes and DNA. The sample table shows about 650,000 distinct CDR3 sequences, and 15% to 19% are seen once. The ten most abundant clones make up approximately 10% of the sample. Sequencing used PBMCs from blood, obtained 12 days after vaccination. These receptor sequences come from a man between 50 and 59 years old who received an inactivated influenza vaccine. Donor details come from another sample of the same person, matched by shared clones.

The chain recombines TRBV29-1 with TRBJ1-2, with 10 positions matching TRBD1. The V gene's germline CDR1 is SQVTM and CDR2 ANQGSEA. The CDR3 spans 15 residues. The J segment lost 4 bases and the V segment lost 4 bases, leaving 9 bases of the junction unmatched. The CDR3 loop is CSVVGPGQGTYGYTF. In DNA form, the CDR3 reads TGCAGCGTTGTCGGGCCGGGACAGGGGACCTATGGCTACACCTTC.

The chain has TRBV18 and TRBJ2-4, with a weak D call TRBD1 (5 bases). Trimming cost V 4 bases and J 0 bases, with 10 bases left between them. This CDR3 is built from 15 residues. Germline values: CDR1 KGHSH, CDR2 LQKENI. The CDR3 loop reads CASSLRVVAKNIQYF. DNA for the CDR3: TGTGCCAGCTCACTCAGGGTCGTAGCCAAAAACATTCAGTACTTC.

The CDR3 DNA reads TGTGCCAGCAGCTTAAAAGCGCTGGGACAGGGAGTTGAAAAACTGTTTTTT. It translates to CASSLKALGQGVEKLFF. The gene calls are TRBV5-5 and TRBJ1-4; 9 bases match TRBD1. This CDR3 spans 17 amino acids. The ends lost 2 bases at V and 7 bases at J; junction bases unmatched: 12. Germline CDR1 and CDR2: SGHKS and YYEKEE (reference sequence).

This clonotype was seen a few times. The J gene is TRBJ2-5, the V gene TRBV6-5, with D tentatively TRBD2 (6 bases). CDR1 and CDR2 from the germline V gene are MNHEY and SVGAGI. V dropped 0 bases and J dropped 3 bases, with 11 bases sitting between them. The CDR3 sequence is 15 residues long. The CDR3 region is CASSYSKLAEETQYF. DNA for the CDR3: TGTGCCAGCAGTTACTCGAAACTAGCCGAAGAGACCCAGTACTTC.

The gene calls are TRBV10-3 and TRBJ2-5; 8 nucleotides line up with TRBD1. The germline V gene encodes CDR1 ENHRY and CDR2 SYGVKD. The V segment lost 6 bases and the J segment 2 bases; nucleotides outside the gene matches: 5. CDR3 length equals 14 residues. CDR3 DNA: TGTGCCATCAGGGACGGACAGGGACAAGAGACCCAGTACTTC. This gives the protein CAIRDGQGQETQYF.

V and J are TRBV3-1 and TRBJ2-1, with D uncertain. The CDR3 spans 17 residues. In germline, CDR1 is LGHDT, CDR2 YNNKEL (reference sequence). The V end was cut by 1 base, the J end by 0 bases, with 13 bases between. The CDR3 region is CASSQGLRWSSYNEQFF. In DNA, the CDR3 is TGTGCCAGCAGCCAAGGGTTACGGTGGAGCTCCTACAATGAGCAGTTCTTC.

The chain links TRBV7-9 to TRBJ2-7, with a weak D call TRBD1 (8 bases). The CDR3 is made up of 15 amino acids. V was shortened by 8 bases and J by 1 base, with 18 bases between the two germline ends. In germline, CDR1 is SEHNR, CDR2 FQNEAQ (reference sequence). CDR3: CASSGGQGASYEQYF. The CDR3 nucleotides read TGTGCCAGCTCCGGGGGGCAGGGGGCTTCCTACGAGCAGTACTTC.

This clonotype has only a few counts. This sequence joins TRBV2 and TRBJ2-7; 9 bases agree with TRBD2. The CDR3 is 17 residues long. Losses at the gene ends were 3 bases for V and 3 bases for J; bases not matched to a gene: 12. The germline V gene encodes CDR1 SNHLY and CDR2 FYNNEI. The CDR3 is CASSEGSGGPSFYEQYF. The CDR3 nucleotides read TGTGCCAGCAGTGAGGGTAGCGGGGGTCCCTCCTTCTACGAGCAGTACTTC.

The chain couples TRBV5-1 to TRBJ1-5, with D possibly being TRBD1 (5 bases). Germline assignment: CDR1 SGHRS and CDR2 YFSETQ. The CDR3 runs to 14 residues. V dropped 2 bases and J dropped 6 bases, with 12 bases sitting between them. The CDR3 here is CASSLWGGGQPQHF. The CDR3 nucleotides read TGCGCCAGCAGCTTATGGGGGGGTGGTCAGCCCCAGCATTTT.

This clonotype was seen more than once but under ten times. The chain links TRBV7-8 to TRBJ1-1; D is undetermined. From germline, CDR1 is SGHVS and CDR2 FQNEAQ. The length of the CDR3 is 15 residues. Trimming shortened V by 4 bases and J by 3 bases, and 15 bases separated the two germline ends. In DNA form, the CDR3 reads TGTGCCAGCAGCTCGGACGGACCCTGGGACACTGAAGCTTTCTTT. It yields the protein CASSSDGPWDTEAFF. Looking up the rest from reference TRBV7-8 and TRBJ1-1 gives the full variable domain: GAGVSQSPRYKVAKRGQDVALRCDPISGHVSLFWYQQALGQGPEFLTYFQNEAQLDKSGLPSDRFFAERPEGSVSTLKIQRTQQEDSAVYLCASSSDGPWDTEAFFGQGTRLTVV.

The V call is TRBV6-2 or TRBV6-3, the J call TRBJ2-2; 9 bases line up with TRBD1. V lost 4 bases to trimming and J lost 0 bases; unmatched junction nucleotides: 12. The germline gives CDR1 MNHEY, CDR2 SVGEGT. The CDR3 has 19 amino acids. The CDR3 region has the DNA TGTGCCAGCAGTTGGGATCGGGACAGGGAGGCCCCGAACACCGGGGAGCTGTTTTTT. Its protein is CASSWDRDREAPNTGELFF.

This clonotype was counted many times. This chain connects TRBV20-1 to TRBJ2-1, with TRBD2 matching over 9 bases. J gave up 3 bases and V 4 bases, and 4 bases lay outside the gene matches. Germline V gene lookup returns CDR1 DFQATT and CDR2 SNEGSKA (reference sequence). This CDR3 has 14 amino acids. The CDR3, as DNA: TGCAGTGCTACTAGCGGGGTATTCTACAATGAGCAGTTCTTC. Translated: CSATSGVFYNEQFF.

The V and J genes are TRBV28 and TRBJ2-7; 8 bases match TRBD2. Per the germline V gene, CDR1 is MDHEN and CDR2 is SYDVKM. V lost 5 bases to trimming and J lost 3 bases; unmatched junction nucleotides: 21. The CDR3 consists of 19 residues. DNA of the CDR3: TGTGCCAGCAGTACTCCGGGACTAGGGGGGACCGAGGGGATCTACGAGCAGTACTTC. It specifies CASSTPGLGGTEGIYEQYF.

This CDR3 is CATRGTSGSSYEQYF. The CDR3 DNA sequence: TGTGCCACCAGGGGGACTAGCGGGAGCTCCTACGAGCAGTACTTC. V is TRBV10-3 and J is TRBJ2-7, with 14 bases aligning to TRBD2. Germline V gene sequence: CDR1 ENHRY, CDR2 SYGVKD. The junction had 5 bases not matched to a gene; V was cut back by 10 bases and J by 0 bases. The CDR3 contains 15 residues.

This clonotype showed up many times. V and J are TRBV5-5 and TRBJ2-1; weak D call: TRBD2 (6 bases). V lost 2 bases and J 1 base, leaving 10 bases between the germline ends. The CDR3 is made up of 15 amino acids. The V gene's germline CDR1 is SGHKS and CDR2 YYEKEE (reference sequence). The CDR3 spells CASSLSGLSYNEQFF. CDR3 DNA sequence: TGTGCCAGCAGCTTAAGCGGGTTATCCTACAATGAGCAGTTCTTC.

This chain links TRBV6-2 or TRBV6-3 with TRBJ1-4; 10 nucleotides align to TRBD1. CDR3 length: 17 residues. Germline-derived CDR1 and CDR2 are MNHEY and SVGEGT. J was trimmed by 6 bases and V by 7 bases; bases with no gene match: 14. Here the CDR3 reads CASTRTRTGTGDEKLFF. The CDR3 DNA is TGTGCCAGCACCCGAACCAGAACCGGGACAGGGGATGAAAAACTGTTTTTT.

There are many counts of this clonotype. The rearrangement links TRBV5-1 to TRBJ2-7, with D tentatively TRBD1 or TRBD2 (5 bases each). This CDR3 has 14 amino acids. Germline CDR1 SGHRS, CDR2 YFSETQ. V was cut by 5 bases and J by 0 bases, with 12 bases left in between. The CDR3, as DNA: TGCGCCAGCAGGCAGGGACCGGTCTCCTACGAGCAGTACTTC. Its protein is CASRQGPVSYEQYF. The variable domain in full, with the rest retrieved from reference TRBV5-1 and TRBJ2-7, is KAGVTQTPRYLIKTRGQQVTLSCSPISGHRSVSWYQQTPGQGLQFLFEYFSETQRNKGNFPGRFSGRQFSNSRSEMNVSTLELGDSALYLCASRQGPVSYEQYFGPGTRLTVT.

J is TRBJ1-2 and V is TRBV7-2; D not certain. The V gene lost 4 bases and the J gene lost 4 bases, with 10 bases spanning the gap. Germline V lookup: CDR1 SGHTA, CDR2 FQGNSA. The CDR3 totals 13 residues. CDR3 region: CASSSGPSYGYTF. The CDR3 nucleotides read TGTGCCAGCAGCTCCGGACCCTCCTATGGCTACACCTTC.

J is TRBJ2-1 and V is TRBV27, with D unclear. The length of the CDR3 is 13 residues. Trimming removed 4 bases from V and 5 bases from J, with 9 bases in between. The germline V gene encodes CDR1 MNHEY and CDR2 SMNVEV (reference sequence). CDR3 nucleotides: TGTGCCAGCAGTTGGACGGCTAACAATGAGCAGTTCTTC. Encoded protein: CASSWTANNEQFF.

This clonotype occurred a few times. The chain carries TRBV4-2 and TRBJ2-7; D remains ambiguous. This CDR3 has 14 amino acids. Between the trimmed V and J ends, which lost 1 base and 2 bases, there was a span of 9 bases. Germline V gene lookup returns CDR1 LGHNA and CDR2 YNFKEQ. The CDR3: CASSQGEGAYEQYF. The CDR3, as DNA: TGTGCCAGCAGCCAAGGGGAAGGAGCCTACGAGCAGTACTTC.

This clonotype was counted many times. The gene calls are TRBV7-2 and TRBJ2-1, with unresolved D. V lost 1 base and J lost 14, with 9 bases in between. The CDR3 is made up of 11 amino acids. CDR1 and CDR2 (germline): SGHTA, FQGNSA. CDR3: CASSLGRREFF. Written as DNA, the CDR3 is TGTGCCAGCAGCTTAGGGCGTCGGGAGTTCTTC.

The rearrangement links TRBV7-9 to TRBJ1-2; TRBD1 matches at 11 bases. This CDR3 region has 16 residues. Germline CDR1 and CDR2: SEHNR and FQNEAQ (reference sequence). The ends lost 5 bases at V and 8 bases at J; junction bases unmatched: 13. The CDR3 loop reads CASSDVRGQGVWGYTF. In DNA, the CDR3 is TGTGCCAGCAGCGACGTCCGGGGACAGGGGGTTTGGGGCTACACCTTC.

This sequence joins TRBV5-1 and TRBJ2-1; 9 nucleotides agree with TRBD1. Germline V CDR1 and CDR2: SGHRS, YFSETQ. The CDR3 consists of 16 residues. Germline trimming cut 1 base from V and 7 bases from J; bases unmatched to any gene: 9. CDR3 region: CASSLTEGGQGNEQFF. CDR3 sequence (DNA): TGCGCCAGCAGCTTGACCGAGGGGGGACAGGGAAATGAGCAGTTCTTC. Full variable domain (outside the CDR3, taken from reference TRBV5-1 and TRBJ2-1): KAGVTQTPRYLIKTRGQQVTLSCSPISGHRSVSWYQQTPGQGLQFLFEYFSETQRNKGNFPGRFSGRQFSNSRSEMNVSTLELGDSALYLCASSLTEGGQGNEQFFGPGTRLTVL.

The chain couples TRBV20-1 to TRBJ2-3; TRBD2 matches 13 bases. Germline V gene data show CDR1 as DFQATT and CDR2 as SNEGSKA (reference sequence). The CDR3 totals 16 residues. The V segment lost 5 bases and the J segment 6 bases; nucleotides outside the gene matches: 11. CDR3: CSAATTTSGRGDTQYF. In DNA form, the CDR3 reads TGCAGTGCTGCAACCACCACTAGCGGGAGGGGGGATACGCAGTATTTT.

The J gene is TRBJ2-7, the V gene TRBV7-2, with a possible D match to TRBD1 (5 bases). The germline V and J ends were trimmed by 1 base and 2 bases, with 9 bases remaining between them. CDR3 length equals 14 residues. Germline lookup yields CDR1 SGHTA and CDR2 FQGNSA. CDR3 DNA sequence: TGTGCCAGCAGCTTAGATATGACAGCCTACGAGCAGTACTTC. Amino acids: CASSLDMTAYEQYF.

The chain carries TRBV10-3 and TRBJ2-5; tentative D call: TRBD2 (5 bases). The ends were cut back, 8 bases at V and 5 bases at J, with 12 bases in the middle. The germline V gene has CDR1 ENHRY and CDR2 SYGVKD. The CDR3 contains 12 residues. As DNA, the CDR3 is TGTGCCATCGCCCGGGAAGGGGAGACCCAGTACTTC. Translating it yields CAIAREGETQYF.

The chain is built from TRBV6-1 and TRBJ1-1, with D tentatively TRBD1 (6 bases). Trimming left V 6 bases short and J 0 bases short, with 11 bases between. The germline V gene encodes CDR1 MNHNS and CDR2 SASEGT. The length of the CDR3 is 14 residues. The DNA for the CDR3 is TGTGCCAGCAGGAACAGGGACATGAACACTGAAGCTTTCTTT. Translating it yields CASRNRDMNTEAFF.

The rearrangement links TRBV16 to TRBJ1-1, with a tentative D call TRBD1 (6 bases). The CDR3 has 14 residues. V was cut by 0 bases and J by 6 bases, with 11 bases left in between. Germline CDR1 is KGHSY and CDR2 is FQNENV. CDR3 nucleotide sequence: TGTGCCAGCAGCCAATCGTGGGGGGCGGCTGAAGCTTTCTTT. Translated, it gives CASSQSWGAAEAFF. Full variable domain (outside the CDR3, taken from reference TRBV16 and TRBJ1-1): GEEVAQTPKHLVRGEGQKAKLYCAPIKGHSYVFWYQQVLKNEFKFLISFQNENVFDETGMPKERFSAKCLPNSPCSLEIQATKLEDSAVYFCASSQSWGAAEAFFGQGTRLTVV.

The chain is built from TRBV6-1 and TRBJ2-2, with 9 bases matching TRBD1. This CDR3 region has 14 residues. The V segment lost 6 bases and the J segment 6 bases; nucleotides outside the gene matches: 5. Germline CDR1 reads MNHNS; CDR2 reads SASEGT. The DNA of the CDR3 is TGTGCCAGCAGACGGGGACAGGGCCCCGGGGAGCTGTTTTTT. It translates to CASRRGQGPGELFF.